These 2 T cell receptor beta chains were all obtained from the same sample, sequenced in a study of beta chain features in type 1 diabetes (dated by TCRdb to 2016 to 2019). Library preparation was by the immunoSEQ multiplex PCR assay. The entire isolated RNA was reverse transcribed using the High Capacity cDNA Reverse Transcription Kit, and thus expressed TCRB transcripts were sequenced. The table comes from immuneACCESS by way of TCRdb, which keeps in-frame sequences with V and J called. Part of the clones is missing from these tables; in studies checked, under half for an unresolved V gene and the rest for unknown reasons. For this sample the table gives roughly 500,000 clones, of which about an eighth were detected only once. The ten largest account for roughly 0.046% of the sample. The sample consisted of naive CD4+ T cells from blood. This sample's cell subset or site label indicates: true naive CD4+ T cells. The origin of the receptors is a woman aged 18-29 years in good health.

This clone was recorded a few times. Other nucleotide sequences in the sample specify the same CDR3. The V call is TRBV20-1, the J call TRBJ2-1; unclear D gene. This CDR3 has 11 amino acids. Germline loops: CDR1 DFQATT, CDR2 SNEGSKA (reference sequence). The V end lost 1 base, the J end lost 7 bases, and 5 bases lay between the germline ends. CDR3 loop: CSARGRNEQFF. The CDR3, as DNA: TGCAGTGCTAGAGGAAGAAATGAGCAGTTCTTC.

This clone has more than one count but fewer than ten. The genes are TRBV25-1 and TRBJ2-5; maybe TRBD2 (6 bases). The CDR3 is 13 amino acids. V was clipped by 6 bases and J by 5 bases, with 13 bases between them. The V gene's germline CDR1 is MGHDK and CDR2 SYGVNS. CDR3 in amino acids: CASRVGGPETQYF. The CDR3 nucleotides are TGTGCCAGCAGAGTCGGGGGTCCGGAGACCCAGTACTTC.